One sample yielded the 20 T cell receptor beta chains listed below, sequenced in a study of beta chain features in type 1 diabetes. cDNA synthesis used the whole RNA isolate, giving expressed TCRB sequences. TCRdb keeps only in-frame clones here, not all; method: immunoSEQ multiplex PCR. The sample includes under 90,000 clones, about a third seen only once; the top ten take roughly 0.44%. Specimen: stem cell memory CD4+ T cells from blood. The origin of the receptors is a woman aged 18-30 years in good health.

V is TRBV6-1 and J is TRBJ1-2; no definite D call. V lost 3 bases and J 7 bases, leaving 12 bases between the germline ends. The CDR3 is 13 amino acids. Germline V gene sequence: CDR1 MNHNS, CDR2 SASEGT. DNA of the CDR3: TGTGCCAGCAGTGACTGGGGAGTTCCTGGCTACACCTTC. This encodes CASSDWGVPGYTF.

In its sample, this clone was seen a few times. The genes are TRBV9 and TRBJ1-6; 9 bases are a match to TRBD1. Germline CDR1 reads SGDLS; CDR2 reads YYNGEE. V trimming: 3 bases; J trimming: 10 bases; junction bases outside the gene matches: 5. This CDR3 has 14 amino acids. CDR3 loop: CASSGSTGGSPLHF. In nucleotides, the CDR3 is TGTGCCAGCAGCGGATCTACAGGGGGCTCACCCCTCCACTTT.

There are a few counts of this clone. The J gene is TRBJ2-5, the V gene TRBV6-5; TRBD1 matches at 8 bases. Per the germline V gene, CDR1 is MNHEY and CDR2 is SVGAGI. V lost 2 bases, J lost 4 bases, and 6 bases stayed unmatched. The CDR3 is made up of 15 amino acids. Here the CDR3 reads CASSYRTGMGETQYF. DNA for the CDR3: TGTGCCAGCAGTTACAGGACAGGGATGGGAGAGACCCAGTACTTC.

V gene TRBV11-2 combines with J gene TRBJ2-5, with a possible D match to TRBD2 (7 bases). In germline, CDR1 is SGHAT, CDR2 FQNNGV. The CDR3 has 15 amino acids. The V gene lost 0 bases and the J gene lost 9 bases, with 17 bases spanning the gap. CDR3 bases: TGTGCCAGCAGCTTAGATAGGGGAGGGGGGCCGGCCCAGTACTTC. Amino acids: CASSLDRGGGPAQYF. Combining the CDR3 with reference TRBV11-2 and TRBJ2-5 gives the whole variable domain EAGVAQSPRYKIIEKRQSVAFWCNPISGHATLYWYQQILGQGPKLLIQFQNNGVVDDSQLPKDRFSAERLKGVDSTLKIQPAKLEDSAVYLCASSLDRGGGPAQYFGPGTRLLVL.

This clone was seen more than once but under ten times. The V and J genes are TRBV11-2 and TRBJ2-1, with TRBD2 as a possible D gene (6 bases). There are 15 residues in the CDR3. Trimming took 0 bases from V and 6 from J, leaving 12 bases between them. Germline CDR1 is SGHAT and CDR2 is FQNNGV. The CDR3 spells CASSLDHRGINEQFF. The DNA for the CDR3 is TGTGCCAGCAGCTTAGATCATCGGGGGATCAATGAGCAGTTCTTC. Together with reference TRBV11-2 and TRBJ2-1, the CDR3 gives the full variable domain: EAGVAQSPRYKIIEKRQSVAFWCNPISGHATLYWYQQILGQGPKLLIQFQNNGVVDDSQLPKDRFSAERLKGVDSTLKIQPAKLEDSAVYLCASSLDHRGINEQFFGPGTRLTVL.

V usage is TRBV5-4 and J usage is TRBJ2-7, with 9 positions matching TRBD1. Germline CDR1 is SGHNT and CDR2 is YYREEE (reference sequence). V was clipped by 4 bases and J by 3 bases; unmatched bases: 5. The CDR3 runs 14 residues. The CDR3, as DNA: TGTGCCAGCAGCCCACAGGGGGCGGTCTACGAGCAGTACTTC. Translating gives CASSPQGAVYEQYF.

CDR3 amino acids: CASSLKGPAYGYTF. In DNA form, the CDR3 reads TGTGCCAGCAGCTTAAAGGGGCCAGCTTATGGCTACACCTTC. The chain links TRBV13 to TRBJ1-2; D is possibly TRBD1 (5 bases). Germline-derived CDR1 and CDR2 are PRHDT and FYEKMQ (reference sequence). Between the trimmed V and J ends, which lost 2 bases and 5 bases, there was a span of 12 bases. There are 14 residues in the CDR3.

The chain employs TRBV11-3 and TRBJ2-7, with D possibly matching TRBD2 (6 bases). CDR3 length: 12 residues. The V gene lost 6 bases and the J gene lost 3 bases, with 9 bases spanning the gap. From germline, CDR1 is SGHNT and CDR2 YENEEA. Here the CDR3 reads CASRRGSYEQYF. The DNA for the CDR3 is TGTGCCAGCAGGCGGGGCAGCTACGAGCAGTACTTC.

This clone was detected only a few times. The V and J genes are TRBV5-1 and TRBJ1-4; no clear D gene. The germline gives CDR1 SGHRS, CDR2 YFSETQ. The CDR3 is 13 amino acids. Deletions cut 0 bases from V and 5 bases from J, with 5 bases between. CDR3 loop: CASSLGENEKLFF. CDR3 nucleotides: TGCGCCAGCAGCTTGGGGGAGAATGAAAAACTGTTTTTT.

In this sample, this clone turned up a few times. The V and J genes are TRBV6-5 and TRBJ2-4, with a weak D call TRBD1 (5 bases). Germline CDR1 is MNHEY and CDR2 is SVGAGI. The ends were cut back, 2 bases at V and 8 bases at J, with 10 bases in the middle. The CDR3 consists of 13 residues. DNA for the CDR3: TGTGCCAGCAGTTACCAGGGTTCAGACATTCAGTACTTC. This encodes CASSYQGSDIQYF.

The chain recombines TRBV29-1 with TRBJ1-4, with D unclear. With 7 bases removed from V and 0 bases from J, the gap between germline ends came to 24 bases. CDR1 SQVTM and CDR2 ANQGSEA come from the germline V gene. The CDR3 spans 18 residues. In DNA, the CDR3 is TGCAGCGGTCCTCCTTCCGGGAATTTAGTTGCAACTAATGAAAAACTGTTTTTT. This translates into CSGPPSGNLVATNEKLFF. The complete variable domain, with remaining parts taken from reference TRBV29-1 and TRBJ1-4, reads SAVISQKPSRDICQRGTSLTIQCQVDSQVTMMFWYRQQPGQSLTLIATANQGSEATYESGFVIDKFPISRPNLTFSTLTVSNMSPEDSSIYLCSGPPSGNLVATNEKLFFGSGTQLSVL.

This clone was recorded a few times. The CDR3 DNA is TGTGCCAGTAGTCCCCCACGAGGACGGGGGAACGAGCAGTACTTC. Its translation: CASSPPRGRGNEQYF. The genes are TRBV19 and TRBJ2-7, with D perhaps matching TRBD2 (6 bases). Germline CDR1 reads LNHDA; CDR2 reads SQIVND (reference sequence). Trimming took 5 bases from V and 5 from J, leaving 19 bases between them. CDR3 length equals 15 residues. The complete variable domain, with remaining parts taken from reference TRBV19 and TRBJ2-7, reads DGGITQSPKYLFRKEGQNVTLSCEQNLNHDAMYWYRQDPGQGLRLIYYSQIVNDFQKGDIAEGYSVSREKKESFPLTVTSAQKNPTAFYLCASSPPRGRGNEQYFGPGTRLTVT.

This chain joins TRBV25-1 and TRBJ2-1; D ambiguous. Trimming left V 3 bases short and J 1 base short, with 7 bases between. Germline V gene data show CDR1 as MGHDK and CDR2 as SYGVNS. CDR3 length equals 14 residues. CDR3 bases: TGTGCCAGCAGTGAGGCATCTTCCTACAATGAGCAGTTCTTC. Translating it yields CASSEASSYNEQFF.

The V call is TRBV30, the J call TRBJ2-7; 8 nucleotides match TRBD1. The germline V gene has CDR1 GTSNPN and CDR2 SVGIG (reference sequence). The CDR3 has 13 amino acids. V was clipped by 4 bases and J by 9 bases; unmatched bases: 11. CDR3 bases: TGTGCCTGGAACAAAAACGGACAGGGAGGGCAGTACTTC. Encoded protein: CAWNKNGQGGQYF. Complete variable domain (other parts from reference TRBV30 and TRBJ2-7): SQTIHQWPATLVQPVGSPLSLECTVEGTSNPNLYWYRQAAGRGLQLLFYSVGIGQISSEVPQNLSASRPQDRQFILSSKKLLLSDSGFYLCAWNKNGQGGQYFGPGTRLTVT.

Only a few counts were recorded for this clone. The chain combines TRBV6-5 with TRBJ2-7, with 10 bases lining up with TRBD1. V lost 2 bases to trimming and J lost 3 bases; unmatched junction nucleotides: 7. The CDR3 totals 16 residues. The V gene's germline CDR1 is MNHEY and CDR2 SVGAGI. CDR3 residues: CASSYRGTGEIYEQYF. CDR3 sequence (DNA): TGTGCCAGCAGTTACCGTGGGACAGGGGAGATCTACGAGCAGTACTTC.

This clone has just a few counts. The chain is built from TRBV7-2 and TRBJ1-1; D not certain. The V end was cut by 7 bases, the J end by 0 bases, with 12 bases between. Germline lookup yields CDR1 SGHTA and CDR2 FQGNSA. CDR3 length: 14 amino acids. CDR3 DNA sequence: TGTGCCAGCATCCTCCCTTTAATGAACACTGAAGCTTTCTTT. Translation: CASILPLMNTEAFF.

V is TRBV7-9 and J is TRBJ2-3, with D possibly matching TRBD2 (5 bases). Germline V gives CDR1 SEHNR, CDR2 FQNEAQ (reference sequence). There are 14 residues in the CDR3. V shed 5 bases and J shed 6 bases, with 15 bases lying between them. CDR3 bases: TGTGCCAGCAGCCCGAGCGGACCACCCGATACGCAGTATTTT. Translation gives CASSPSGPPDTQYF.

This clone was observed a handful of times. The rearrangement joins TRBV6-5 to TRBJ1-2; no clear D. Trimming took 4 bases from V and 8 from J, leaving 17 bases between them. Germline V CDR1 and CDR2: MNHEY, SVGAGI. The CDR3 is made up of 14 amino acids. CDR3 protein: CASSSLRGPGGYTF. Written as DNA, the CDR3 is TGTGCCAGCAGTTCCCTCCGAGGCCCTGGGGGCTACACCTTC.

The rearrangement joins TRBV5-1 to TRBJ1-2; tentative D call: TRBD1 (5 bases). The CDR3 runs 18 residues. V was shortened by 4 bases and J by 6 bases, with 28 bases between the two germline ends. From germline, CDR1 is SGHRS and CDR2 YFSETQ. As DNA, the CDR3 is TGCGCCAGCAGCCCAAGGGGAGAATACCACAGCGGGGGAAATGGCTACACCTTC. As protein: CASSPRGEYHSGGNGYTF.

J is TRBJ2-3 and V is TRBV4-3, with 9 bases aligning to TRBD2. The CDR3 contains 15 residues. Germline values: CDR1 LGHNA, CDR2 YSLEER. Trimming cost V 0 bases and J 5 bases; bases outside gene matches: 3. DNA for the CDR3: TGCGCCAGCAGCCAAGATCAGCGGGGGGAAGATACGCAGTATTTT. Residues: CASSQDQRGEDTQYF.